The 20 T cell receptor beta chains listed next were all sequenced from one sample in a study of blood T cell repertoires in COVID-19. Sequenced by immunoSEQ multiplex PCR; TCRdb stores in-frame clones only, minus some. Of hundreds of thousands of clones listed, roughly 89% are singletons. Sequencing was carried out using PBMCs or T cells enriched from blood (not recorded which). The receptor source for this set is a young woman who had recovered from COVID-19.

The rearrangement joins TRBV20-1 to TRBJ2-1; unclear D gene. Germline values: CDR1 DFQATT, CDR2 SNEGSKA (reference sequence). Trimming pared 3 bases from V and 4 bases from J, leaving 13 bases between. This CDR3 has 14 residues. The CDR3, as DNA: TGCAGTGCTAGTAGTGACATTATTTACAATGAGCAGTTCTTC. It encodes CSASSDIIYNEQFF.

The V and J genes are TRBV6-2 or TRBV6-3 and TRBJ2-7, with 12 positions matching TRBD2. V was pared by 4 bases and J by 9 bases, with 7 bases of the junction left unmatched. Per germline, CDR1 MNHEY and CDR2 SVGEGT. The length of the CDR3 is 14 residues. The CDR3 DNA is TGTGCCAGCAGTTTACTAGCGGGAGGCCAGGTGCAGTACTTC. Amino acid sequence: CASSLLAGGQVQYF.

The chain couples TRBV11-2 to TRBJ2-7, with 7 nucleotides matching TRBD2. Germline loops: CDR1 SGHAT, CDR2 FQNNGV. Trimming at V came to 3 bases and at J to 4 bases, leaving 3 bases not matched to a gene. This CDR3 is 13 amino acids long. This CDR3 reads CASSLASGYEQYF. CDR3 nucleotide sequence: TGTGCCAGCAGCTTGGCTAGCGGATACGAGCAGTACTTC.

This chain connects TRBV6-5 to TRBJ1-1; D uncertain. The germline gives CDR1 MNHEY, CDR2 SVGAGI. The CDR3 loop spans 13 amino acids. V was clipped by 6 bases and J by 4 bases, with 12 bases between them. CDR3 in amino acids: CASRFWEGTEAFF. CDR3 nucleotide sequence: TGTGCCAGCAGGTTTTGGGAGGGCACTGAAGCTTTCTTT.

The chain recombines TRBV5-4 with TRBJ2-1; the match to TRBD2 covers 9 bases. The CDR3 spans 14 residues. The ends lost 5 bases at V and 8 bases at J; junction bases unmatched: 8. CDR1 and CDR2 from the germline V gene are SGHNT and YYREEE (reference sequence). The CDR3 spells CASRASGESDEQFF. The CDR3 nucleotides are TGTGCCAGCAGGGCTAGCGGGGAAAGCGATGAGCAGTTCTTC. Full variable domain (missing parts from reference TRBV5-4 and TRBJ2-1): ETGVTQSPTHLIKTRGQQVTLRCSSQSGHNTVSWYQQALGQGPQFIFQYYREEENGRGNFPPRFSGLQFPNYSSELNVNALELDDSALYLCASRASGESDEQFFGPGTRLTVL.

This chain links TRBV5-1 with TRBJ2-1, with TRBD2 matching 8 bases. Germline assignment: CDR1 SGHRS and CDR2 YFSETQ. The V gene end was trimmed by 3 bases and the J gene end by 13 bases; junction bases not matched to a gene: 6. The CDR3 length is 12 residues. The CDR3 spells CASSSGGIGQFF. CDR3 DNA sequence: TGCGCCAGCAGCTCGGGGGGGATTGGACAGTTCTTC.

This clone has only one observation. Here the CDR3 reads CASSLVRQAPEQYF. The CDR3, as DNA: TGTGCCAGCAGCTTAGTGCGCCAGGCCCCCGAGCAGTACTTC. The rearrangement joins TRBV7-2 to TRBJ2-7; D is uncertain. V was clipped by 1 base and J by 6 bases, with 13 bases between them. Germline V lookup: CDR1 SGHTA, CDR2 FQGNSA. CDR3 length equals 14 residues.

A few counts support this clone. The chain couples TRBV10-3 to TRBJ1-1, with D possibly matching TRBD1 (6 bases). V was trimmed by 6 bases and J by 7 bases, leaving 15 bases between them. Germline values: CDR1 ENHRY, CDR2 SYGVKD. This CDR3 region has 13 residues. The CDR3 loop is CAISVTGTGEAFF. CDR3 nucleotides: TGTGCCATCAGCGTCACAGGGACGGGTGAAGCTTTCTTT.

The chain joins TRBV27 to TRBJ2-7; 15 nucleotides match TRBD2. The germline CDR1 and CDR2 sequences are MNHEY and SMNVEV (reference sequence). The length of the CDR3 is 17 residues. The trim removed 3 bases at V and 2 bases at J, leaving 5 bases unmatched. CDR3 sequence (DNA): TGTGCCAGCAGTTTGATACGGACTAGCGGGGGGGCCTACGAGCAGTACTTC. Translation: CASSLIRTSGGAYEQYF.

The chain recombines TRBV7-2 with TRBJ2-3; 7 nucleotides align to TRBD1. The germline gives CDR1 SGHTA, CDR2 FQGNSA. V shed 7 bases and J 6 bases; nucleotides not matched to a gene: 13. The CDR3 sequence is 15 residues long. In DNA form, the CDR3 reads TGTGCCAGCACGCGAGGGAGAGGGGGCATGGATACGCAGTATTTT. This translates into CASTRGRGGMDTQYF. The full variable domain, in which reference TRBV7-2 and TRBJ2-3 provide the parts outside the CDR3, is GAGVSQSPSNKVTEKGKDVELRCDPISGHTALYWYRQSLGQGLEFLIYFQGNSAPDKSGLPSDRFSAERTGGSVSTLTIQRTQQEDSAVYLCASTRGRGGMDTQYFGPGTRLTVL.

The gene calls are TRBV28 and TRBJ2-1; TRBD2 matches 9 bases. V dropped 4 bases and J dropped 2; count of bases not matched to a gene: 3. The germline CDR1 and CDR2 sequences are MDHEN and SYDVKM. The CDR3 extends over 15 amino acids. CDR3 nucleotides: TGTGCCAGCAGTTATAGCGGGAGACCCTACAATGAGCAGTTCTTC. The encoded protein is CASSYSGRPYNEQFF.

CDR3 bases: TGTGCCAGTAGTGCCGGATTACCGGGACAGGGGGACTATGGCTACACCTTC. Translating gives CASSAGLPGQGDYGYTF. The chain couples TRBV19 to TRBJ1-2; 11 nucleotides line up with TRBD1. CDR1 LNHDA and CDR2 SQIVND come from the germline V gene (reference sequence). V lost 5 bases, J lost 3 bases, and 11 bases stayed unmatched. The CDR3 sequence is 17 residues long.

The chain combines TRBV5-1 with TRBJ2-3; the D gene is possibly TRBD2 (6 bases). V lost 3 bases and J lost 2, with 7 bases in between. The length of the CDR3 is 13 residues. In germline, CDR1 is SGHRS, CDR2 YFSETQ. In DNA, the CDR3 is TGCGCCAGCAGCTCGGGAGACACAGATACGCAGTATTTT. Its protein product is CASSSGDTDTQYF. Variable domain in full (rest from reference TRBV5-1 and TRBJ2-3): KAGVTQTPRYLIKTRGQQVTLSCSPISGHRSVSWYQQTPGQGLQFLFEYFSETQRNKGNFPGRFSGRQFSNSRSEMNVSTLELGDSALYLCASSSGDTDTQYFGPGTRLTVL.

The gene calls are TRBV7-9 and TRBJ1-1, with D hard to call. Germline V gene lookup returns CDR1 SEHNR and CDR2 FQNEAQ (reference sequence). This CDR3 has 14 residues. V was pared by 2 bases and J by 1 base, with 8 bases between. The CDR3 reads CASSLQWQNTEAFF. The CDR3 DNA follows: TGTGCCAGCAGCTTACAATGGCAGAACACTGAAGCTTTCTTT.

The V and J genes are TRBV5-1 and TRBJ1-1; TRBD1 is a possible D gene (5 bases). CDR3 length: 14 residues. V shed 1 base and J shed 1 base, with 8 bases lying between them. The germline V gene has CDR1 SGHRS and CDR2 YFSETQ. CDR3 sequence reads: CASSLKRGNTEAFF. In nucleotides, the CDR3 is TGCGCCAGCAGCTTGAAAAGGGGGAACACTGAAGCTTTCTTT.

The rearrangement links TRBV28 to TRBJ1-5, with D unclear. CDR1 and CDR2 from the germline V gene are MDHEN and SYDVKM. Trimming left V 9 bases short and J 5 bases short, with 14 bases between. CDR3 length equals 13 residues. CDR3 in DNA: TGTGCCAGTCGAGAGTCGGGAGATCAGCCCCAGCATTTT. Translated: CASRESGDQPQHF.

V usage is TRBV5-1 and J usage is TRBJ2-2, with D maybe TRBD2 (6 bases). V lost 3 bases and J 5 bases, leaving 8 bases between the germline ends. The CDR3 is 13 residues long. Looked up from germline, CDR1 is SGHRS and CDR2 is YFSETQ. The DNA of the CDR3 is TGCGCCAGCAGCTCCGCGGGGACCGGGGAGCTGTTTTTT. Protein sequence: CASSSAGTGELFF.

The J gene is TRBJ1-6, the V gene TRBV2; D gene unclear. This CDR3 has 13 residues. Germline assignment: CDR1 SNHLY and CDR2 FYNNEI. V shed 1 base and J shed 16 bases, with 14 bases lying between them. The CDR3: CASSEVFQAALHF. The CDR3 DNA is TGTGCCAGCAGTGAAGTCTTCCAGGCTGCTCTCCACTTT.

The rearrangement links TRBV19 to TRBJ1-1, with D uncertain. Trimming removed 5 bases from V and 0 bases from J, with 13 bases in between. Germline V lookup: CDR1 LNHDA, CDR2 SQIVND (reference sequence). The CDR3 length is 15 residues. The CDR3 nucleotides are TGTGCCAGTAGTTCCCACATGCACATGAACACTGAAGCTTTCTTT. Amino acids: CASSSHMHMNTEAFF.

CDR3 coding DNA: TGTGCCATCAGTGTTCGGGAGACCCAGTACTTC. It translates to CAISVRETQYF. The V call is TRBV10-3, the J call TRBJ2-5, with D unclear. The CDR3 consists of 11 residues. CDR1 ENHRY and CDR2 SYGVKD come from the germline V gene. The ends were cut back, 4 bases at V and 5 bases at J, with 5 bases in the middle.